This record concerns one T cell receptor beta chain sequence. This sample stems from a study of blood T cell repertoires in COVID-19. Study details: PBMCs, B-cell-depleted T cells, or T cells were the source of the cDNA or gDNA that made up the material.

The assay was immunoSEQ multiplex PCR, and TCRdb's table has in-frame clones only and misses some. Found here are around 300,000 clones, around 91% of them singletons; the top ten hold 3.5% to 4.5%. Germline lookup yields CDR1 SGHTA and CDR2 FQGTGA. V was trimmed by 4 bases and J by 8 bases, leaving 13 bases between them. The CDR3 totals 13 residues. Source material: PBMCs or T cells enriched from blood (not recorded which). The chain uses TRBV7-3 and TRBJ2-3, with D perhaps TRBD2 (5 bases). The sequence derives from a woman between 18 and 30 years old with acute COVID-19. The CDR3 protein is CASSYGLFGTQYF. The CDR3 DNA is TGTGCCAGCAGCTACGGACTGTTCGGTACGCAGTATTTT.